The 29 T cell receptor beta chains listed next were all sequenced from one sample in a study of T cells in women clearing cervical HPV infection. Generated by immunoSEQ multiplex PCR, the TCRdb table keeps only in-frame clones and is missing some. The sample holds roughly 30,000 clones. The specimen was blood buffy coat. The origin of the receptors is a woman aged 18-70 years with a cervical HPV16 infection that either progressed to CIN3+ or cleared (not recorded which).

About this clone: The CDR3 end falls 3 residues outside the read, so it is completed with the germline J gene. This chain joins TRBV5-6 and TRBJ2-7, with D maybe TRBD1 (6 bases). This CDR3 contains 13 residues. The V and J ends lost 4 bases and 3 bases respectively, with 11 bases between them. Germline V CDR1 and CDR2: SGHDT, YYEEEE. Partial CDR3 DNA: TGTGCCAGCAGCCGGGACACAGTCTACGAG. It codes for CASSRDTVYE. The whole CDR3 is CASSRDTVYEQYF.

This clone is called medium-sized based on its frequency. The observed sequence ends 3 residues before the CDR3 terminus, with the missing tail filled in from the germline J gene. The chain links TRBV30 to TRBJ1-1; D is uncertain. The CDR3 runs 13 residues. The germline CDR1 and CDR2 sequences are GTSNPN and SVGIG (reference sequence). V dropped 2 bases and J dropped 7 bases, with 14 bases sitting between them. CDR3 DNA (partial): TGTGCCTGGAGTCCTCCTACGGGGTTTGAA. This gives the protein CAWSPPTGFE. The full-length CDR3 reads as CAWSPPTGFEAFF. Together with reference TRBV30 and TRBJ1-1, the CDR3 gives the full variable domain: SQTIHQWPATLVQPVGSPLSLECTVEGTSNPNLYWYRQAAGRGLQLLFYSVGIGQISSEVPQNLSASRPQDRQFILSSKKLLLSDSGFYLCAWSPPTGFEAFFGQGTRLTVV.

Remarks on this clone: The read halts 3 residues ahead of the CDR3 end, with the missing end drawn from the germline J gene. V is TRBV7-6 and J is TRBJ2-7; D gene uncertain. Trimming took off 5 bases at V and 1 base at J, with 15 bases between the two ends. The germline V gene has CDR1 SGHVS and CDR2 FNYEAQ. CDR3 length: 15 amino acids. CDR3 residues: CASSPEASVSYEQYF. CDR3 DNA (partial): TGTGCCAGCAGCCCAGAAGCGTCGGTTTCCTACGAG.

In the case of this clone: With the read ending 3 residues before the CDR3 end, the germline J gene is used to fill in that end. The chain joins TRBV30 to TRBJ1-1; tentatively, D is TRBD1 (6 bases). This CDR3 region has 11 residues. CDR1 is GTSNPN, CDR2 SVGIG, per germline (reference sequence). The CDR3 is CAWSPGTEAFF. The sequenced part of the CDR3 DNA is TGTGCCTGGAGTCCTGGGACAGAA.

Note on this clone: The missing CDR3 end, 3 residues past where the read stops, is filled in from the germline J gene. The chain combines TRBV5-6 with TRBJ1-4; 7 nucleotides align to TRBD1. In germline, CDR1 is SGHDT, CDR2 YYEEEE. This CDR3 spans 15 amino acids. V shed 4 bases and J 4 bases; nucleotides not matched to a gene: 7. CDR3 residues: CASSRTTGINEKLFF. The covered CDR3 bases are TGTGCCAGCAGCCGCACGACAGGGATTAATGAAAAA.

On this clone itself: With the read ending 3 residues before the CDR3 end, the germline J gene is used to fill in that end. This sequence joins TRBV19 and TRBJ2-7; D remains ambiguous. Germline CDR1 is LNHDA and CDR2 is SQIVND (reference sequence). The CDR3 has 13 amino acids. Deletions cut 3 bases from V and 3 bases from J, with 9 bases between. The CDR3 bases that were read are TGTGCCAGTAGTATGCGGAGCCACTACGAG. This translates into CASSMRSHYE. The CDR3 as a whole reads CASSMRSHYEQYF. Full variable domain (rest looked up from reference TRBV19 and TRBJ2-7): DGGITQSPKYLFRKEGQNVTLSCEQNLNHDAMYWYRQDPGQGLRLIYYSQIVNDFQKGDIAEGYSVSREKKESFPLTVTSAQKNPTAFYLCASSMRSHYEQYFGPGTRLTVT.

A note on this clone: The CDR3 end lies 3 residues beyond the end of the read and is filled in from the germline J gene. This chain joins TRBV18 and TRBJ2-4, with TRBD2 as a possible D gene (7 bases). This CDR3 comprises 16 residues. CDR1 and CDR2 from the germline V gene are KGHSH and LQKENI. CDR3 protein: CASSQTPPGGYYGQYF. The DNA read from the CDR3 is TGTGCCAGCTCTCAAACCCCTCCGGGGGGCTACTATGGT. Full variable domain (outside the CDR3, taken from reference TRBV18 and TRBJ2-4): NAGVMQNPRHLVRRRGQEARLRCSPMKGHSHVYWYRQLPEEGLKFMVYLQKENIIDESGMPKERFSAEFPKEGPSILRIQQVVRGDSAAYFCASSQTPPGGYYGQYFGAGTRLSVL.

Points on this clone: The CDR3 extends 3 residues past the end of the read, so its final part is completed from the germline J gene. The gene calls are TRBV29-1 and TRBJ1-1; TRBD1 matches 12 bases. This CDR3 comprises 13 residues. Per the germline V gene, CDR1 is SQVTM and CDR2 is ANQGSEA. The V and J ends lost 7 bases and 6 bases, in that order; junction bases with no gene match: 6. Here the CDR3 reads CSAWGQGAAEAFF. The sequenced part of the CDR3 DNA is TGCAGCGCCTGGGGACAGGGGGCGGCTGAA.

As regards this clone: The sequence runs out 3 residues before the end of the CDR3; the remainder is reconstructed from the germline J gene. The genes are TRBV12-3 or TRBV12-4 and TRBJ2-5; D might be TRBD2 (5 bases). The CDR3 covers 16 residues. V was pared by 1 base and J by 4 bases, with 16 bases between. CDR3 DNA, as far as it was read: TGTGCCAGCAGTTTAGGGGGTTGGACTGGTCCAGAGACC. It specifies CASSLGGWTGPET. Given in full, the CDR3 is CASSLGGWTGPETQYF.

In regard to this clone: The CDR3 extends 3 residues past the end of the read, so its final part is completed from the germline J gene. V gene TRBV11-1 combines with J gene TRBJ1-2; D possibly corresponds to TRBD1 (5 bases). CDR1 and CDR2 (germline): SGHAT, FQDESV (reference sequence). This CDR3 comprises 15 residues. CDR3 bases read: TGTGCCAGCAGCTCGGGGGATGGGGTCACGAGAGGC. It specifies CASSSGDGVTRG. The CDR3, in full, reads CASSSGDGVTRGYTF.

As concerns this clone: The CDR3 is cut off 3 residues early in the read; its end comes from the germline J gene. V is TRBV6-1 and J is TRBJ1-1, with a tentative D call TRBD1 (5 bases). In germline, CDR1 is MNHNS, CDR2 SASEGT. V lost 2 bases, J lost 0 bases, and 7 bases lay in between. CDR3 length: 14 residues. CDR3 loop: CASSERGVNTEAFF. CDR3 DNA, as far as it was read: TGTGCCAGCAGTGAAAGGGGAGTGAACACTGAA.

Concerning this clone itself: The CDR3 end falls 3 residues outside the read, so it is completed with the germline J gene. The chain has TRBV20-1 and TRBJ1-2; D perhaps matches TRBD1 (6 bases). Trimming took off 5 bases at V and 4 bases at J, with 14 bases between the two ends. CDR3 length equals 13 residues. Germline V lookup: CDR1 DFQATT, CDR2 SNEGSKA (reference sequence). CDR3 bases read: TGCAGTGCTTCCGGGACACGATCCTATGGC. It codes for CSASGTRSYG. The entire CDR3 sequence reads CSASGTRSYGYTF.

Regarding this clone: The CDR3 is cut off 3 residues early in the read; its end comes from the germline J gene. The gene calls are TRBV30 and TRBJ2-1; 11 nucleotides align to TRBD2. There are 15 residues in the CDR3. V trimming: 2 bases; J trimming: 6 bases; junction bases outside the gene matches: 6. The germline gives CDR1 GTSNPN, CDR2 SVGIG (reference sequence). CDR3 bases read: TGTGCCTGGAGTCGGGGAACTAGCGGGGGCAATGAG. It specifies CAWSRGTSGGNE. The whole CDR3 reads CAWSRGTSGGNEQFF.

On this clone itself: Sequencing ends 3 residues short of the CDR3 end; the germline J gene provides the rest. This chain connects TRBV18 to TRBJ1-1; 9 nucleotides match TRBD1. This CDR3 is built from 18 residues. Unmatched junction bases numbered 8, after V lost 0 bases and J lost 0 bases. Germline CDR1 KGHSH, CDR2 LQKENI. The CDR3 DNA, read in part, is TGTGCCAGCTCACCACCGGAATTTAGGACAGGGGTGAACACTGAA. It translates to CASSPPEFRTGVNTE. The CDR3, in full, reads CASSPPEFRTGVNTEAFF. The whole variable domain, filled in from reference TRBV18 and TRBJ1-1, reads NAGVMQNPRHLVRRRGQEARLRCSPMKGHSHVYWYRQLPEEGLKFMVYLQKENIIDESGMPKERFSAEFPKEGPSILRIQQVVRGDSAAYFCASSPPEFRTGVNTEAFFGQGTRLTVV.

About this clone itself: The missing CDR3 end, 3 residues past where the read stops, is filled in from the germline J gene. The V and J genes are TRBV6-2 or TRBV6-3 and TRBJ2-1, with TRBD2 identical over 11 bases. J gave up 7 bases and V 6 bases, and 5 bases lay outside the gene matches. Germline V gives CDR1 MNHEY, CDR2 SVGEGT. This CDR3 spans 14 amino acids. The sequenced CDR3 bases are TGTGCCAGCAGCTTAGCGGGAGGGTCGAATGAG. Its protein is CASSLAGGSNE. In full, the CDR3 is CASSLAGGSNEQFF.

On this clone itself: The read halts 3 residues ahead of the CDR3 end, with the missing end drawn from the germline J gene. The chain combines TRBV11-2 with TRBJ1-2; D unclear. CDR1 and CDR2 (germline): SGHAT, FQNNGV. CDR3 length: 15 amino acids. The CDR3: CASSLFGTDHNDYTF. The sequenced CDR3 bases are TGTGCCAGCAGCTTATTCGGTACAGATCACAATGAC.

In regard to this clone: The DNA ends 3 residues before the CDR3 does, and the rest of the CDR3 is filled in from the germline J gene. The V gene is TRBV7-9, the J gene TRBJ2-1; 13 bases agree with TRBD2. The germline CDR1 and CDR2 sequences are SEHNR and FQNEAQ (reference sequence). The CDR3 totals 15 residues. V shed 4 bases and J 7 bases; nucleotides not matched to a gene: 4. The sequenced CDR3 bases are TGTGCCAGCAGCTCGGGACTAGCGGGGTATAATGAG. It is translated as CASSSGLAGYNE. The full CDR3 protein reads CASSSGLAGYNEQFF.

Points on this clone: The read gets to within 3 residues of the CDR3 end, and the germline J gene fills in the rest. The rearrangement joins TRBV2 to TRBJ2-7, with D uncertain. Germline-derived CDR1 and CDR2 are SNHLY and FYNNEI. V was pared by 2 bases and J by 5 bases, with 4 bases between. This CDR3 has 11 residues. The covered CDR3 bases are TGTGCCAGCAGTGAACTAGACGAG. Residues: CASSELDE. The full CDR3 protein is CASSELDEQYF.

Worth noting for this clone: The read terminates 3 residues ahead of where the CDR3 ends, so the germline J gene completes it. V gene TRBV28 combines with J gene TRBJ2-3; TRBD1 might be the D (6 bases). V lost 5 bases and J lost 6, with 6 bases in between. The length of the CDR3 is 11 residues. Germline CDR1 reads MDHEN; CDR2 reads SYDVKM. The DNA read from the CDR3 is TGTGCCAGCAGTACAGGGGATACG. Protein product: CASSTGDT. The complete CDR3 sequence is CASSTGDTQYF. The full variable domain, rest sourced from reference TRBV28 and TRBJ2-3, is DVKVTQSSRYLVKRTGEKVFLECVQDMDHENMFWYRQDPGLGLRLIYFSYDVKMKEKGDIPEGYSVSREKKERFSLILESASTNQTSMYLCASSTGDTQYFGPGTRLTVL.

In the case of this clone: The CDR3 end falls 3 residues outside the read, so it is completed with the germline J gene. The V and J genes are TRBV19 and TRBJ2-2, with TRBD2 identical over 9 bases. CDR3 size: 17 residues. CDR1 and CDR2 (germline): LNHDA, SQIVND (reference sequence). The junction had 11 bases not matched to a gene; V was cut back by 6 bases and J by 3 bases. CDR3 region: CASSPAGIAGDTGELFF. Partial CDR3 DNA: TGTGCCAGTAGCCCCGCCGGGATAGCGGGAGACACCGGGGAG.

CDR3 protein: CASSEQTAKNTEAFF. Incomplete CDR3 DNA: TGTGCCAGCAGTGAACAGACAGCAAAGAACACTGAA. The J gene is TRBJ1-1, the V gene TRBV2; TRBD1 might be the D (5 bases). The missing CDR3 end, 3 residues past where the read stops, is filled in from the germline J gene. Trimming pared 2 bases from V and 1 base from J, leaving 11 bases between. CDR1 is SNHLY, CDR2 FYNNEI, per germline. The CDR3 runs to 15 residues.

For this clone: The CDR3 goes on 3 residues after the read ends, and that part is filled in from the germline J gene. The V gene is TRBV19, the J gene TRBJ1-2; maybe TRBD1 (5 bases). This CDR3 has 13 residues. Germline values: CDR1 LNHDA, CDR2 SQIVND (reference sequence). CDR3 protein: CASSIGGDYDYTF. The CDR3 DNA, read in part, is TGTGCCAGTAGTATAGGTGGGGACTACGAC.

For this clone: The read ends 3 residues shy of where the CDR3 ends; the end is completed using the germline J gene. The chain links TRBV18 to TRBJ1-2; D is undetermined. This CDR3 has 14 residues. The germline V gene has CDR1 KGHSH and CDR2 LQKENI. The CDR3 loop is CASSDSGSVNDYTF. The CDR3 DNA, read in part, is TGTGCCAGCTCAGATAGCGGGAGTGTCAATGAC.

Worth noting for this clone: The read halts 3 residues ahead of the CDR3 end, with the missing end drawn from the germline J gene. The rearrangement links TRBV7-2 to TRBJ2-2, with 11 bases that match TRBD2. Per germline, CDR1 SGHTA and CDR2 FQGNSA. Germline trimming cut 6 bases from V and 3 bases from J; bases unmatched to any gene: 3. This CDR3 contains 15 residues. CDR3 sequence reads: CASRRGLADTGELFF. The sequenced part of the CDR3 DNA is TGTGCCAGCAGACGGGGACTAGCGGACACCGGGGAG.

To note about this clone: The DNA ends 3 residues before the CDR3 does, and the rest of the CDR3 is filled in from the germline J gene. The same CDR3 is also encoded by other DNA sequences in this sample. This chain uses TRBV5-1 with TRBJ1-3; no clear D gene. CDR3 length: 14 residues. Germline V gene lookup returns CDR1 SGHRS and CDR2 YFSETQ. The germline V and J ends were trimmed by 0 bases and 2 bases, with 6 bases remaining between them. The CDR3 loop is CASSLDRTGNTIYF. Incomplete CDR3 DNA: TGCGCCAGCAGCTTGGACAGAACTGGAAACACC. Supplemented by reference TRBV5-1 and TRBJ1-3, the full variable domain reads KAGVTQTPRYLIKTRGQQVTLSCSPISGHRSVSWYQQTPGQGLQFLFEYFSETQRNKGNFPGRFSGRQFSNSRSEMNVSTLELGDSALYLCASSLDRTGNTIYFGEGSWLTVV.

Concerning this clone: The observed sequence ends 3 residues before the CDR3 terminus, with the missing tail filled in from the germline J gene. The rearrangement joins TRBV29-1 to TRBJ1-4, with D perhaps TRBD1 (5 bases). CDR3 length: 13 residues. Germline V CDR1 and CDR2: SQVTM, ANQGSEA. V gave up 7 bases and J gave up 8 bases, with 17 bases separating them. CDR3 sequence reads: CSGKGFQGEKLFF. Incomplete CDR3 DNA: TGCAGCGGGAAGGGGTTTCAGGGAGAAAAA. Filled out from reference TRBV29-1 and TRBJ1-4, the complete variable domain reads SAVISQKPSRDICQRGTSLTIQCQVDSQVTMMFWYRQQPGQSLTLIATANQGSEATYESGFVIDKFPISRPNLTFSTLTVSNMSPEDSSIYLCSGKGFQGEKLFFGSGTQLSVL.

Remarks on this clone: The read ends 3 residues before the CDR3 terminus; that terminus is restored from the germline J gene. The gene calls are TRBV7-8 and TRBJ2-1; 11 bases match TRBD2. This CDR3 region has 16 residues. Germline V CDR1 and CDR2: SGHVS, FQNEAQ. The V gene end was trimmed by 3 bases and the J gene end by 5 bases; junction bases not matched to a gene: 6. The CDR3 is CASSFQLAGDHNEQFF. The sequenced part of the CDR3 DNA is TGTGCCAGCAGCTTCCAACTAGCGGGAGACCACAATGAG.

Of note for this clone: The read terminates 3 residues ahead of where the CDR3 ends, so the germline J gene completes it. This chain uses TRBV29-1 with TRBJ1-1; tentatively, D is TRBD1 (5 bases). CDR3 size: 10 residues. Germline loops: CDR1 SQVTM, CDR2 ANQGSEA. The covered CDR3 bases are TGCAGCGTTGAGGCAGGGGAA. Translation: CSVEAGE. The whole CDR3 protein reads CSVEAGEAFF.

As to this clone: The CDR3 end lies 3 residues beyond the end of the read and is filled in from the germline J gene. The rearrangement uses TRBV30 and TRBJ1-5; D might be TRBD1 (5 bases). V was clipped by 0 bases and J by 2 bases, with 5 bases between them. Per germline, CDR1 GTSNPN and CDR2 SVGIG (reference sequence). The CDR3 is 13 amino acids. CDR3 region: CAWSVQGNQPQHF. CDR3 DNA (partial): TGTGCCTGGAGTGTACAGGGCAATCAGCCC.